These T cell receptor beta chains were read from a single sample in a study of T cell repertoires in cytomegalovirus infection. TCRdb re-derived calls from the reads in MiXCR, one entry per CDR3 protein. The sample has about 250,000 distinct CDR3 sequences, roughly an eighth seen once. Material for sequencing was PBMCs. The receptors shown here come from a human donor in good health (CMV status not recorded). Some clones in this sample may be carry-over from other donors' samples. Both conserved end residues are part of each CDR3. Each record gives: CDR3 protein, CDR3 DNA, clone size, V gene, D gene, J gene. The D gene is left open where the match is weak. Clone size is given for some rows only: seen once, a few or many times, or a class if the clone is expanded.

CDR3 protein: CSVGGVVDPPRQETQYF; CDR3 DNA: TGCAGCGTTGGGGGGGTAGTGGACCCCCCGCGCCAAGAGACCCAGTACTTC; clone size: NA; V gene: TRBV29-1; D gene: NA; J gene: TRBJ2-5
CDR3 protein: CASSLDRGGSDTQYF; CDR3 DNA: TGCGCCAGCAGCTTGGATAGGGGAGGATCAGATACGCAGTATTTT; clone size: NA; V gene: TRBV5-1; D gene: NA; J gene: TRBJ2-3
CDR3 protein: CASSLAGGPAEQFF; CDR3 DNA: TGTGCCAGTAGTCTAGCGGGAGGGCCGGCTGAGCAGTTCTTC; clone size: NA; V gene: TRBV19; D gene: TRBD2; J gene: TRBJ2-1
CDR3 protein: CAGEGGADTGELFF; CDR3 DNA: TGTGCCGGGGAGGGGGGCGCGGACACCGGGGAGCTGTTTTTT; clone size: few; V gene: TRBV28; D gene: NA; J gene: TRBJ2-2
CDR3 protein: CASSLTGAETQYF; CDR3 DNA: TGTGCCAGCAGCTTGACAGGGGCCGAGACCCAGTACTTC; clone size: many; V gene: TRBV7-9; D gene: TRBD1; J gene: TRBJ2-5
CDR3 protein: CASSIAGTEETQYF; CDR3 DNA: TGTGCCAGTAGTATAGCGGGAACAGAAGAGACCCAGTACTTC; clone size: many; V gene: TRBV19; D gene: NA; J gene: TRBJ2-5
CDR3 protein: CASSQDWFGNSPLHF; CDR3 DNA: TGCGCCAGCAGCCAAGATTGGTTCGGGAATTCACCCCTCCACTTT; clone size: few; V gene: TRBV4-3; D gene: NA; J gene: TRBJ1-6
CDR3 protein: CASSKTGATVAVETQYF; CDR3 DNA: TGTGCCAGCAGCAAGACAGGGGCCACGGTCGCAGTAGAGACCCAGTACTTC; clone size: few; V gene: TRBV28; D gene: TRBD1; J gene: TRBJ2-5
CDR3 protein: CASSLPDRNEKLFF; CDR3 DNA: TGTGCCAGCAGTTTACCGGACCGAAATGAAAAACTGTTTTTT; clone size: many; V gene: TRBV6-2/TRBV6-3; D gene: NA; J gene: TRBJ1-4
CDR3 protein: CASSPSGGDGYTF; CDR3 DNA: TGTGCCAGCAGCCCCTCGGGAGGGGACGGCTACACCTTC; clone size: few; V gene: TRBV3-1; D gene: NA; J gene: TRBJ1-2
CDR3 protein: CASRPTAQETQYF; CDR3 DNA: TGTGCCAGCAGGCCGACAGCGCAAGAGACCCAGTACTTC; clone size: many; V gene: TRBV6-2/TRBV6-3; D gene: NA; J gene: TRBJ2-5
CDR3 protein: CAAQTGELFF; CDR3 DNA: TGTGCCGCCCAGACCGGGGAGCTGTTTTTT; clone size: NA; V gene: TRBV30; D gene: NA; J gene: TRBJ2-2
CDR3 protein: CASSSGPGDQPQHF; CDR3 DNA: TGTGCCAGCAGCTCCGGGCCTGGGGATCAGCCCCAGCATTTT; clone size: NA; V gene: TRBV7-2; D gene: NA; J gene: TRBJ1-5
CDR3 protein: CASGLVHRGQKWTEAFF; CDR3 DNA: TGTGCTAGTGGTTTGGTACACAGGGGGCAAAAGTGGACTGAAGCTTTCTTT; clone size: NA; V gene: TRBV12-5; D gene: TRBD1; J gene: TRBJ1-1
CDR3 protein: CASSDGGAADTQYF; CDR3 DNA: TGTGCCAGCAGCGACGGAGGGGCAGCAGATACGCAGTATTTT; clone size: few; V gene: TRBV5-4; D gene: NA; J gene: TRBJ2-3
CDR3 protein: CASTGLEGYTF; CDR3 DNA: TGTGCCAGCACAGGACTGGAGGGCTACACCTTC; clone size: few; V gene: TRBV28; D gene: NA; J gene: TRBJ1-2
CDR3 protein: CASSLGRDRGNEKLFF; CDR3 DNA: TGTGCCAGCAGCTTAGGGCGGGACAGGGGGAATGAAAAACTGTTTTTT; clone size: NA; V gene: TRBV7-9; D gene: TRBD1; J gene: TRBJ1-4
CDR3 protein: CASSLEYLNIQYF; CDR3 DNA: TGTGCCAGCAGCTTAGAATACCTAAACATTCAGTACTTC; clone size: many; V gene: TRBV7-2; D gene: NA; J gene: TRBJ2-4
CDR3 protein: CASRGLDRANYGYTF; CDR3 DNA: TGTGCCAGCAGAGGTCTGGACAGGGCGAACTATGGCTACACCTTC; clone size: NA; V gene: TRBV6-4; D gene: TRBD1; J gene: TRBJ1-2
CDR3 protein: CASSPNMGEAFF; CDR3 DNA: TGTGCCAGCAGTCCAAACATGGGGGAAGCTTTCTTT; clone size: many; V gene: TRBV27; D gene: NA; J gene: TRBJ1-1
CDR3 protein: CSAAGGPHEQYF; CDR3 DNA: TGCAGCGCCGCTGGGGGCCCGCACGAGCAGTACTTC; clone size: NA; V gene: TRBV29-1; D gene: NA; J gene: TRBJ2-7
CDR3 protein: CASTDLYTGELFF; CDR3 DNA: TGCGCCAGCACCGACTTATACACCGGGGAGCTGTTTTTT; clone size: NA; V gene: TRBV5-1; D gene: NA; J gene: TRBJ2-2
CDR3 protein: CASSLDDRGKLFF; CDR3 DNA: TGTGCCAGCAGCTTAGATGACAGGGGGAAACTGTTTTTT; clone size: many; V gene: TRBV11-3; D gene: TRBD1; J gene: TRBJ1-4
CDR3 protein: CASSLGGGKTGELFF; CDR3 DNA: TGTGCCAGCAGTTTAGGGGGGGGGAAGACCGGGGAGCTGTTTTTT; clone size: many; V gene: TRBV28; D gene: TRBD2; J gene: TRBJ2-2
CDR3 protein: CASSTQGAGGYTF; CDR3 DNA: TGTGCCAGTAGCACCCAGGGGGCCGGTGGCTACACCTTC; clone size: many; V gene: TRBV19; D gene: TRBD1; J gene: TRBJ1-2
CDR3 protein: CASSLALQSNRDTQYF; CDR3 DNA: TGTGCCAGCAGCTTAGCGCTACAGTCGAACAGAGATACGCAGTATTTT; clone size: many; V gene: TRBV7-2; D gene: NA; J gene: TRBJ2-3
CDR3 protein: CASSLVSSNTEAFF; CDR3 DNA: TGTGCCAGCAGCTTAGTTTCTTCGAACACTGAAGCTTTCTTT; clone size: many; V gene: TRBV7-2; D gene: NA; J gene: TRBJ1-1
CDR3 protein: CASSLVGRVREQYF; CDR3 DNA: TGTGCCAGCAGTTTAGTAGGACGGGTGCGCGAGCAGTACTTC; clone size: many; V gene: TRBV12-3/TRBV12-4; D gene: NA; J gene: TRBJ2-7
CDR3 protein: CASSLSEGSNQPQHF; CDR3 DNA: TGTGCCAGCAGCTTATCAGAGGGTAGCAATCAGCCCCAGCATTTT; clone size: many; V gene: TRBV7-2; D gene: NA; J gene: TRBJ1-5
CDR3 protein: CASSQDRVGEKLFF; CDR3 DNA: TGTGCCAGCAGCCAGGACAGGGTGGGTGAAAAACTGTTTTTT; clone size: many; V gene: TRBV7-9; D gene: TRBD1; J gene: TRBJ1-4
CDR3 protein: CASGRRDSSYNEQFF; CDR3 DNA: TGTGCCAGCGGACGGCGGGACAGCTCCTACAATGAGCAGTTCTTC; clone size: many; V gene: TRBV6-2/TRBV6-3; D gene: NA; J gene: TRBJ2-1
CDR3 protein: CAIGPSGGAGDTQYF; CDR3 DNA: TGTGCCATCGGTCCTAGCGGGGGGGCAGGAGATACGCAGTATTTT; clone size: NA; V gene: TRBV10-3; D gene: TRBD2; J gene: TRBJ2-3
CDR3 protein: CASSLAGTNYGYTF; CDR3 DNA: TGTGCCAGCAGCTTAGCAGGGACTAACTATGGCTACACCTTC; clone size: many; V gene: TRBV7-8; D gene: NA; J gene: TRBJ1-2
CDR3 protein: CASSETGPDTQYF; CDR3 DNA: TGTGCCAGCAGTGAAACAGGGCCAGATACGCAGTATTTT; clone size: many; V gene: TRBV28; D gene: NA; J gene: TRBJ2-3
CDR3 protein: CASGSEGAEAFF; CDR3 DNA: TGTGCTAGTGGTTCCGAAGGGGCTGAAGCTTTCTTT; clone size: many; V gene: TRBV12-5; D gene: NA; J gene: TRBJ1-1
CDR3 protein: CASSIDQPGSSSPLHF; CDR3 DNA: TGTGCCAGTAGTATAGATCAGCCGGGCTCGAGTTCACCCCTCCACTTT; clone size: many; V gene: TRBV19; D gene: NA; J gene: TRBJ1-6
CDR3 protein: CASSPILGLAGGTQYF; CDR3 DNA: TGTGCCAGCAGTCCTATCCTCGGACTAGCGGGGGGTACGCAGTATTTT; clone size: few; V gene: TRBV12-3/TRBV12-4; D gene: TRBD2; J gene: TRBJ2-3
CDR3 protein: CASSQDRGPDTQYF; CDR3 DNA: TGCGCCAGCAGCCAAGATCGGGGGCCAGATACGCAGTATTTT; clone size: many; V gene: TRBV4-3; D gene: NA; J gene: TRBJ2-3
CDR3 protein: CASSETGVVSLNQPQHF; CDR3 DNA: TGTGCCAGCAGTGAGACAGGGGTCGTAAGTCTCAATCAGCCCCAGCATTTT; clone size: many; V gene: TRBV6-1; D gene: TRBD1; J gene: TRBJ1-5
CDR3 protein: CASSRGRGETQYF; CDR3 DNA: TGTGCCAGCAGTCGGGGACGAGGGGAGACCCAGTACTTC; clone size: few; V gene: TRBV6-5; D gene: NA; J gene: TRBJ2-5
CDR3 protein: CASSHAGEGRMQFF; CDR3 DNA: TGTGCCAGCAGCCACGCGGGCGAGGGTCGGATGCAGTTCTTC; clone size: many; V gene: TRBV5-4; D gene: NA; J gene: TRBJ2-1
CDR3 protein: CASSMDQNYEQYF; CDR3 DNA: TGTGCCAGCAGCATGGACCAGAACTACGAGCAGTACTTC; clone size: many; V gene: TRBV7-2; D gene: NA; J gene: TRBJ2-7
CDR3 protein: CASSRGAAGPTDTQYF; CDR3 DNA: TGTGCCAGCAGCCGAGGGGCAGCGGGACCCACAGATACGCAGTATTTT; clone size: many; V gene: TRBV7-2; D gene: TRBD2; J gene: TRBJ2-3
CDR3 protein: CATSRALNTEAFF; CDR3 DNA: TGTGCCACCAGTCGGGCCCTGAACACTGAAGCTTTCTTT; clone size: few; V gene: TRBV15; D gene: NA; J gene: TRBJ1-1